A selection of T cell receptor beta chains follows, all from one sample in a study of shared clonotypes between healthy human individuals. Profiling relied on immunoSEQ multiplex PCR, and the TCRdb table lists in-frame clones only, not all of them. The sample lists about 590,000 clones, roughly 96% occurring once. The sample taken for sequencing was naive CD8+ T cells sorted from blood. Every receptor here comes from a woman in her 30s in good health. CDR3s include the opening cysteine and the closing phenylalanine or tryptophan. The order of the fields is clone size, V gene, D gene, J gene, CDR3 DNA, CDR3 protein. D genes are given only for firm matches. Not every row has a clone size; where given, it reads once, few, many or a size class.

-	TRBV28	-	TRBJ2-7	TGTGCCAGCAAACCTGGGGTGACAACACCTACGCCCGGAGAGCAGTACTTC	CASKPGVTTPTPGEQYF
-	TRBV28	-	TRBJ1-3	TGTGCCAGCAGTTTACGGGGGGCTGCGGGAAACACCATATATTTT	CASSLRGAAGNTIYF
-	TRBV7-8	TRBD1	TRBJ2-7	TGTGCCAGCAGCCACTACAGGGGCTCCTACGAGCAGTACTTC	CASSHYRGSYEQYF
-	TRBV10-2	TRBD2	TRBJ2-5	TGCGCTTCGGGACTAGCGGGAAAGGGAGAGACCCAGTACTTC	CASGLAGKGETQYF
-	TRBV4-1	TRBD1	TRBJ1-1	TGCGCCAGCAGCCAAGACACAGGGGCGAACACTGAAGCTTTCTTT	CASSQDTGANTEAFF
-	TRBV5-1	TRBD2	TRBJ2-7	TGCGCCAGCAGCCTAATGGGCGGGAGGTACGAGCAGTACTTC	CASSLMGGRYEQYF
-	TRBV7-9	TRBD2	TRBJ2-7	TGTGCCAGCAGCTGGGGACTAGCGGGAGTAGGGTACGAGCAGTACTTC	CASSWGLAGVGYEQYF
-	TRBV5-1	TRBD1	TRBJ1-1	TGCGCCAGCAGCTTGGGACAGGGCTTGAACACTGAAGCTTTCTTT	CASSLGQGLNTEAFF
-	TRBV28	-	TRBJ1-2	TGTGCCAGCAGTTTGGCTAATAACTATGGCTACACCTTC	CASSLANNYGYTF
-	TRBV28	TRBD1	TRBJ1-1	TGTGCCAGCAGTTTCGGGACAGGATTGAACACTGAAGCTTTCTTT	CASSFGTGLNTEAFF
-	TRBV4-1	-	TRBJ1-1	TGCGCCAGCAGCCAAGGGGGCTTGTGGGACAAGAACACTGAAGCTTTCTTT	CASSQGGLWDKNTEAFF
-	TRBV7-9	-	TRBJ2-7	TGTGCCAGCACAAAACGGGGATCCTACGAGCAGTACTTC	CASTKRGSYEQYF
-	TRBV5-4	TRBD1	TRBJ1-2	TGTGCCAGCAGCTTGTCGGGACAGGGAATCTATGGCTACACCTTC	CASSLSGQGIYGYTF
-	TRBV13	-	TRBJ2-1	TGTGCCAGCAGCCTGGGACACCATGAGCAGTTCTTC	CASSLGHHEQFF
-	TRBV27	TRBD1	TRBJ2-7	TGTGCCAGCAGCCCCGGGACAGGGGGCTGGTACGAGCAGTACTTC	CASSPGTGGWYEQYF
-	TRBV5-6	-	TRBJ2-7	TGTGCCAGCAGCCAAGGACTACTGGGGGACGAGCAGTACTTC	CASSQGLLGDEQYF
-	TRBV28	-	TRBJ2-2	TGTGCCAGCAGCCCCGATAGGTTGAGGGAGAACACCGGGGAGCTGTTTTTT	CASSPDRLRENTGELFF
-	TRBV6-6	TRBD2	TRBJ2-7	TGTGCCAGCAGCCTTCACGGGACTAGCGGGGTATACGAGCAGTACTTC	CASSLHGTSGVYEQYF
-	TRBV21-1	-	TRBJ2-1	TGTGCCAGCAGCCCCCCGGGACCTCCGCCCCGAGCCAGAAGCTCCTACAATGAGCAGTTCTTC	CASSPPGPPPRARSSYNEQFF
-	TRBV6-6	TRBD2	TRBJ2-3	TGTGCCAGCAGCCCCCTAGCGGGAGGCACAGATACGCAGTATTTT	CASSPLAGGTDTQYF
-	TRBV28	-	TRBJ2-7	TGTGCCAGCAGCCCTACCGCAATCTCCTACGAGCAGTACTTC	CASSPTAISYEQYF
-	TRBV28	-	TRBJ2-3	TGTGCCAGCAGTTTAATACAGGGTGAAGATACGCAGTATTTT	CASSLIQGEDTQYF
-	TRBV29-1	TRBD1	TRBJ2-5	TGCAGCGGGATGGACAGGGAAGAGACCCAGTACTTC	CSGMDREETQYF
-	TRBV5-4	TRBD1	TRBJ2-7	TGTGCCAGCAGCTGGGGACAGGGGAACGAGCAGTACTTC	CASSWGQGNEQYF
-	TRBV7-2	TRBD2	TRBJ2-1	TGTGCCAGCAGCCTTGGACTAGCGGGTTTCAATGAGCAGTTCTTC	CASSLGLAGFNEQFF
-	TRBV12-5	TRBD1	TRBJ1-2	TGTGCTAGTGGTTTGGTACAGGGACAGGGATTCTTTAACTATGGCTACACCTTC	CASGLVQGQGFFNYGYTF
-	TRBV2	-	TRBJ2-2	TGTGCCAGCAGTGCCGCTTACGGGGGACGCAAGAACACCGGGGAGCTGTTTTTT	CASSAAYGGRKNTGELFF
-	TRBV11-2	-	TRBJ1-1	TGTGCCAGCAGCTTAGGGGTGGGCAGGAACACTGAAGCTTTCTTT	CASSLGVGRNTEAFF
-	TRBV14	-	TRBJ2-3	TGTGCCAGCAGCCAAACCCCATGGCCGGGGGACAGCACAGATACGCAGTATTTT	CASSQTPWPGDSTDTQYF
-	TRBV9	-	TRBJ1-1	TGTGCCAGCAGCGTGGGGGATGGGTATGAAGCTTTCTTT	CASSVGDGYEAFF
-	TRBV5-6	-	TRBJ2-7	TGTGCCAGCAGCTTGGGGGCGACCTCCTACGAGCAGTACTTC	CASSLGATSYEQYF
-	TRBV28	-	TRBJ1-4	TGTGCCAGCAGTTTATTGCGCGGGGAAGGAGGATTAAATCTAATGTTTTTT	CASSLLRGEGGLNLMFF
-	TRBV2	TRBD1	TRBJ2-5	TGTGCCAGCAGTCCGACAGGGTATTTCCAAGAGACCCAGTACTTC	CASSPTGYFQETQYF
few	TRBV4-2	-	TRBJ1-1	TGTGCCAGCAGCCAAGGGTTGTACACTGAAGCTTTCTTT	CASSQGLYTEAFF
-	TRBV6-5	TRBD1	TRBJ1-5	TGTGCCAGCAGTCAAATGACAGGGATCAATCAGCCCCAGCATTTT	CASSQMTGINQPQHF
once	TRBV25-1	TRBD2	TRBJ2-1	TGTGCCAGCACAACGATCCGGGAGGGGTACAATGAGCAGTTCTTC	CASTTIREGYNEQFF
-	TRBV5-1	-	TRBJ2-6	TGCGCCAGCAGCGGAAACTCTGGGGCCAACGTCCTGACTTTC	CASSGNSGANVLTF
-	TRBV7-9	-	TRBJ1-1	TGTGCCAGCAGCTTACTGCAAACCATGAACACTGAAGCTTTCTTT	CASSLLQTMNTEAFF
-	TRBV9	-	TRBJ2-7	TGTGCCAGCAGCCCCAAGGACTCCTCCTACGAGCAGTACTTC	CASSPKDSSYEQYF
-	TRBV4-1	-	TRBJ1-1	TGCGCCAGCAGCCCGACGGTGCGAGGGGTGAAAAACACTGAAGCTTTCTTT	CASSPTVRGVKNTEAFF
-	TRBV27	-	TRBJ1-2	TGTGCCAGCAGTAGAGGGACGGAGGACTATGGCTACACCTTC	CASSRGTEDYGYTF
-	TRBV27	TRBD2	TRBJ2-1	TGTGCCAGCAAACTAGCGGGAGTTAATGAGCAGTTCTTC	CASKLAGVNEQFF
-	TRBV27	-	TRBJ1-4	TGTGCCAGCAGAGGGGGAATTGATGAAAAACTGTTTTTT	CASRGGIDEKLFF
-	TRBV29-1	-	TRBJ2-1	TGCAGCGTTGAAGCACGTTACAATGAGCAGTTCTTC	CSVEARYNEQFF
-	TRBV29-1	-	TRBJ1-2	TGCGGGTCCCAGGGGAATAACGAGGGCTACACCTTC	CGSQGNNEGYTF
-	TRBV5-5	TRBD1	TRBJ2-7	TGTGCCAGCAGACTGGGACAGACCTACGAGCAGTACTTC	CASRLGQTYEQYF
-	TRBV4-1	TRBD2	TRBJ2-7	TGCGCCAGCAGCGAACGACTAGCGGGAAAGATCTACGAGCAGTACTTC	CASSERLAGKIYEQYF